This T cell receptor (beta chain) was found in a study of blood T cell repertoires in COVID-19. Turning to the study itself: PBMCs, B-cell-depleted T cells, or T cells provided the cDNA or gDNA that made up the material.

Using immunoSEQ multiplex PCR, the repertoire was profiled, and TCRdb retains in-frame clones only, with some absent. The repertoire holds tens of thousands of clones, with approximately 79% as singletons. Germline values: CDR1 MNHNS, CDR2 SASEGT. Deletions cut 0 bases from V and 4 bases from J, with 15 bases between. This CDR3 contains 17 residues. The clonotype was recovered from a man between 60 and 75 years old with active or convalescent COVID-19. The sequenced sample consisted of peripheral blood. This chain connects TRBV6-1 to TRBJ1-4; TRBD1 is a possible D gene (6 bases). The CDR3 region is CASSEALPGTSNEKLFF. For the CDR3, the DNA is TGTGCCAGCAGTGAAGCGCTTCCCGGGACAAGTAATGAAAAACTGTTTTTT.